This T cell receptor (beta chain) was captured in a study of shared clonotypes between healthy human individuals (dated by TCRdb to about 2020). Describing the broader study: The cohort included a few men and two women between 18 and 49 years of age. Each donor's leukapheresis produced roughly between roughly 0.85 and 10 billion PBMCs. To increase sequencing depth and limit assay-specific biases, different laboratories used diverse techniques to prepare libraries and sequence TCR repertoires. For each donor, CD4 naive and CD4 memory were each given three plates, CD8 naive was given two plates, and CD8 memory was given one plate. To estimate repertoire size and how much clonotypes are shared between individuals, the study performed deep sequencing of blood TCR repertoires from 4 to 6 healthy adults.

Healthy HIV-negative adults with no recently reported acute infections or vaccinations were included as donors. Every donor was a Caucasian adult residing in Nashville, Tennessee, USA. The CD8 memory samples were a combination of magnetically selected CD45RO+ cells and CCR7-negative CD45RA+ effector memory (TemRA) cells. Blood was collected by leukapheresis, and PBMCs were isolated by Ficoll-Histopaque density gradient centrifugation and then cryopreserved in liquid nitrogen vapor phase. Analytical flow cytometry was used to check the purity and quantity of every magnetically sorted T cell population. Each sorted fraction had its genomic DNA isolated and then quantified by UV absorbance on a Nanodrop 2000c. TCR CDR3 regions were amplified from genomic DNA by multiplex PCR using the deep immunoSEQ assay. Extracted genomic DNA from each cell subset was spread evenly across all wells of several immunoSEQ 96-well plates, with each plate serving as a replicate. For sorted subsets, approximately 210 ng of genomic DNA, equivalent to around 30,000 T cell genomes, went into each replicate PCR. The purified libraries were quantified using a Qubit 3.0 fluorometer, sized with a Bioanalyzer 2100, and then quantified again using the KAPA Library Quantification kit. Every immunoSEQ 96-well plate was sequenced on a dedicated single-read 150-cycle Illumina NextSeq 550 flow cell. Per the source publication's procedure: Because the immunoSEQ output included only junctional sequences and no quality scores, the filtering could not be the same as the filtering used for full-length reads. Sequences were annotated with PyIR, a Python wrapper for IgBLAST v1.9, using IMGT germline references to assign V/J genes and CDR3. Any read was removed if the V/J assignment was weak (E-value above 1e-6), the CDR3 was missing, or the read contained stop codons, out-of-frame junctions, or ambiguous translated residues. V3J clonotypes were defined by identical inferred V gene, J gene, and CDR3 amino acid sequence. The percentage overlap between two repertoires was calculated by dividing the number of shared unique clonotypes by the size of the smaller repertoire. RTK rarefaction, the Chao1 estimator, and Recon v2.1 estimates of unobserved clonotypes were used to assess repertoire richness. Generation probabilities were computed with OLGA for all TCRbeta clonotypes obtained by the gDNA method from several donors. TCRdb re-hosts the immuneACCESS table, in-frame sequences only. Its copies lack some clones; in the studies checked, an unresolved V gene accounts for under half of them, and the cause for the rest is not known. The V and J calls and clone size were taken over from that table, and D and trimming were inferred from the DNA. The sample has about 690,000 clones on record, around 90% of them singletons. The top ten constitute less than 40% of the sample.

Here is what the overall study found, with its caveats: Estimated clonotype richness was generally larger for naive than for memory subsets. Because the study included only a small number of donors, the genetic and exposure-history diversity represented was limited. Even with the large sequencing depth, rarefaction of the sorted-subset datasets indicated that sequencing was incomplete. Compared with non-shared clonotypes, clonotypes shared by all four sorted-subset donors had higher generation probabilities. Pairwise subsampling indicated that sequencing depth was expected to affect the degree of clonotype sharing among donors. When several donors were compared, the shared fraction of clonotypes was approximately 5% for naive CD4, 3% to 4% for naive CD8, 2.3% for memory CD4, and roughly 0.4% for memory CD8. Sampling was restricted to blood, and TCR repertoires in tissues likely differ from the TCR repertoires found in blood.

Note on this clone: No antigen is known for it. Base qualities are not recorded, but no much larger clone differs from it by a single base.

Looking up the germline V gene yields CDR1 SGHVS and CDR2 FQNEAQ. V loses 5 bases, J loses 6 bases, and the germline ends lie 17 bases apart. From the cysteine through the phenylalanine, the CDR3 covers 15 amino acids. Only the CDR3 DNA stays, 45 bases, in frame from base 1. This sequence originates from a man between 18 and 29 years old in good health. Some clones in this sample may be carry-over from other donors' samples. Sample: memory CD8+ T cells from PBMCs. The sample's cell subset or site label, decoded: CD45RO+ cells pooled with CCR7-negative TemRA cells. The rearranged chain carries TRBV7-8 and TRBJ1-5; the D segment could be TRBD1, given 5 matching bases. The encoded CDR3 is CASSQDRGSGQPQHF. The DNA reads as follows: TGTGCCAGCAGCCAAGACAGAGGGTCGGGTCAGCCCCAGCATTTT.